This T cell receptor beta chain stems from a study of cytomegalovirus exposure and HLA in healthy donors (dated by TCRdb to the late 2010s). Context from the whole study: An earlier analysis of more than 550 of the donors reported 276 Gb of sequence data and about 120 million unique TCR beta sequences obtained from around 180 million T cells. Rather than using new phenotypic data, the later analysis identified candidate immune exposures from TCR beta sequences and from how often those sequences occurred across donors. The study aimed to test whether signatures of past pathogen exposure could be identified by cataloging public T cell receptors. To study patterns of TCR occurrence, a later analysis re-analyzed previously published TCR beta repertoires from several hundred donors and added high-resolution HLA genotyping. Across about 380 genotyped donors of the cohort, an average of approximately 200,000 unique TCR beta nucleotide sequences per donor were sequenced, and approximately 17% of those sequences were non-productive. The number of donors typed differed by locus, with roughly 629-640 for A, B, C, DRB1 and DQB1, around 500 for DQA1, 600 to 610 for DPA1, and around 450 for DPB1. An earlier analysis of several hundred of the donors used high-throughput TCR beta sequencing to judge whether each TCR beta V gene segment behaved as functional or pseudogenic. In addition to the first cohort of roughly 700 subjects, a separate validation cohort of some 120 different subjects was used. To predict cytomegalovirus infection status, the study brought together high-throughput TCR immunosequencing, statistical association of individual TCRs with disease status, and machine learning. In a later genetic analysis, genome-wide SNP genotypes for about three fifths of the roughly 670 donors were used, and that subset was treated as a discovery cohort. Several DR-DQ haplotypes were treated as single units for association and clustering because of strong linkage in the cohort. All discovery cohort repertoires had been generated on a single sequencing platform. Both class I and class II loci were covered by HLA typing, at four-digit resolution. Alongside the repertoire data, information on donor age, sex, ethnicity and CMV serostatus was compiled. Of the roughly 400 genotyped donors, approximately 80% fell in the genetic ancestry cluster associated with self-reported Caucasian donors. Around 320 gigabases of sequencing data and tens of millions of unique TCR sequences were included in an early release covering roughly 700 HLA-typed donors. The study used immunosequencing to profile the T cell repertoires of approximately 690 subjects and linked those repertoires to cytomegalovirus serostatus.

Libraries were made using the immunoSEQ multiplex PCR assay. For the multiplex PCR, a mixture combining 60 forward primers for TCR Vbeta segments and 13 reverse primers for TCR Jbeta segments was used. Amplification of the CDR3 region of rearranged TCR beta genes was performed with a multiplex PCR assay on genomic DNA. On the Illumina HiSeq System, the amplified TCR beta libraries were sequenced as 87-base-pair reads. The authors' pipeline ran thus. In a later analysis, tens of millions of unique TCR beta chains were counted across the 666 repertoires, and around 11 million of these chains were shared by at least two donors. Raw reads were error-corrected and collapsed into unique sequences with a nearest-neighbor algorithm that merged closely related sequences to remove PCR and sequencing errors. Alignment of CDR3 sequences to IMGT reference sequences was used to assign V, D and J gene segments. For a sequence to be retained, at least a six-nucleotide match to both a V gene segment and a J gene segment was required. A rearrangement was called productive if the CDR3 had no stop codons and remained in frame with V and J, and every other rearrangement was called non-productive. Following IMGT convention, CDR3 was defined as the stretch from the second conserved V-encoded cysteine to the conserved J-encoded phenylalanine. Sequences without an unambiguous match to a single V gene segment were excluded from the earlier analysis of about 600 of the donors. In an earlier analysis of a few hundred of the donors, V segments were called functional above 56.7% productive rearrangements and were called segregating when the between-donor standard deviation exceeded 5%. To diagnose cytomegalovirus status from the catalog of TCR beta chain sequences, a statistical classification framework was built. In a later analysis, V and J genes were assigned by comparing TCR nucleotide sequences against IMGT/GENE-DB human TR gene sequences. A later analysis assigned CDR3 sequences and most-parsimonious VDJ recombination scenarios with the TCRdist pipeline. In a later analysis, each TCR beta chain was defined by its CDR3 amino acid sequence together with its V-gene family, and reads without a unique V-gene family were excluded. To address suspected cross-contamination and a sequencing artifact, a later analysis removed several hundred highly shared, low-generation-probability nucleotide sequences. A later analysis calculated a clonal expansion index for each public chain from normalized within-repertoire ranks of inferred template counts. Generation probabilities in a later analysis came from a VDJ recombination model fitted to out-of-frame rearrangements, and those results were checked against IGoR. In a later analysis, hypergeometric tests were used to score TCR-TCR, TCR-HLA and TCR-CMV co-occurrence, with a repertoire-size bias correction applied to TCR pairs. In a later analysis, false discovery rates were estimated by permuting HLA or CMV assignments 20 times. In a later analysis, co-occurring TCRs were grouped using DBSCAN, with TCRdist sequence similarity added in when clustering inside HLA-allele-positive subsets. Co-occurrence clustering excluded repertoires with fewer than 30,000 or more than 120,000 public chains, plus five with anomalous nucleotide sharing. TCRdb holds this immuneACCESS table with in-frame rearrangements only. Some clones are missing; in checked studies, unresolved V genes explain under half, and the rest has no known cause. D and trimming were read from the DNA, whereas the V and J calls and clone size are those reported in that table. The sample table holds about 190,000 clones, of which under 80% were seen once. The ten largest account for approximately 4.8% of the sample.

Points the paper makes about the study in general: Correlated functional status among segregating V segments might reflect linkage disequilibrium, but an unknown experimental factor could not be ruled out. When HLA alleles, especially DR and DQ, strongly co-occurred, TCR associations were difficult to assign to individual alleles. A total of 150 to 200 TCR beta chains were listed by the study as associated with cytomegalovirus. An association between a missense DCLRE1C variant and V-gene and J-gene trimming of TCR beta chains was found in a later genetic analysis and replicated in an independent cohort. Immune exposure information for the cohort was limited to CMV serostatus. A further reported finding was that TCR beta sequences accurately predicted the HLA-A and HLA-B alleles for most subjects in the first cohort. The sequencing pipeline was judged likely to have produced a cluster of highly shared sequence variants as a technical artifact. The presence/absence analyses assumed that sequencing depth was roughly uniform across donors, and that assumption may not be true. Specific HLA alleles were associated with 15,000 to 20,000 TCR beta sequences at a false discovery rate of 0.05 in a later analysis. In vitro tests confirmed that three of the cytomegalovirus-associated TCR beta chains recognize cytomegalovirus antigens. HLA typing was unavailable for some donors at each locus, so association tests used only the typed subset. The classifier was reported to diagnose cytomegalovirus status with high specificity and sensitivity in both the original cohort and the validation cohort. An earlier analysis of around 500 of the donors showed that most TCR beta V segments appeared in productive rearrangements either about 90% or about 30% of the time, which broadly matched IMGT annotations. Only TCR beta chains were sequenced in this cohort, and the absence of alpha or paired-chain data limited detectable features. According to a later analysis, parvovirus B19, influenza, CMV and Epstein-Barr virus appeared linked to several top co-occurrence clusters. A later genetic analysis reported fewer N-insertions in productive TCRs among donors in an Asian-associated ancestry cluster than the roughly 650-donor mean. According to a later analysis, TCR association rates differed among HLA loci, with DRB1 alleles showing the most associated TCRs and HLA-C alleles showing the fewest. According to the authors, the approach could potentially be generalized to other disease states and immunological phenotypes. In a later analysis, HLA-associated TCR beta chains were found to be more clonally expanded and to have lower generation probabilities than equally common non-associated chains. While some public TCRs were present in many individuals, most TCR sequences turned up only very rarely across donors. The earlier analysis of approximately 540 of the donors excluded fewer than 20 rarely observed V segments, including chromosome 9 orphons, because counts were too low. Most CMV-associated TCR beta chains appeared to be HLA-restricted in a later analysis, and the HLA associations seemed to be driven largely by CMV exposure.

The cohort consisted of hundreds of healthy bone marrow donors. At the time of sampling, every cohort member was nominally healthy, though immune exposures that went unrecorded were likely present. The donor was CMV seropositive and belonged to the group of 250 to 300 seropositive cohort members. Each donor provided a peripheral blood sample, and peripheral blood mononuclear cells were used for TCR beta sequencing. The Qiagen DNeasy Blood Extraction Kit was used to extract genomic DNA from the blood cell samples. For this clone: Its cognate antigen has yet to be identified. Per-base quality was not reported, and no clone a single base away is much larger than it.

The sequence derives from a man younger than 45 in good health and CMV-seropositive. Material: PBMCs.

The DNA reads TGTGCCAGCCGGGGGGGCGAAAGCTCCTACGAGCAGTACTTC. It specifies CASRGGESSYEQYF. The chain was built from TRBV28 and TRBJ2-7, with 8 bases matching TRBD2. Unmatched junction bases come to 6, with V trimmed by 8 bases and J by 0 bases. CDR3 length: 14 amino acids, cysteine to phenylalanine. Only CDR3 DNA is held: 42 bases, read in frame from base 1. Via the germline V gene, CDR1 is MDHEN and CDR2 SYDVKM. Supplemented by the reference TRBV28 and TRBJ2-7 proteins around the CDR3, the complete variable domain is DVKVTQSSRYLVKRTGEKVFLECVQDMDHENMFWYRQDPGLGLRLIYFSYDVKMKEKGDIPEGYSVSREKKERFSLILESASTNQTSMYLCASRGGESSYEQYFGPGTRLTVT.